Sequencing of this TCR beta chain was carried out in a study of response to subunit inactivated influenza vaccine. V was trimmed by 0 bases and J by 2 bases, leaving 19 bases between them. Per germline, CDR1 LNHNV and CDR2 YYDKDF (reference sequence). CDR3 size: 18 residues. One entry per CDR3 protein results from TCRdb running MiXCR on the RT-PCR reads. The sample shows more than 550,000 distinct CDR3 sequences, about 11% of them seen only once. This clonotype occurred many times. This sample was shared with a second study, whose subject was T cells expressing NK-cell markers. This second report adds: TCR beta cDNA was generated via 5'RACE template switching incorporating UMIs. Obtained from sorted CD3+CD56+NKG2C+, CD3+CD56+NKG2C- and CD3+CD56-NKG2C+ T cells were the TCR beta repertoires. Dominant NKG2C+ clonotype frequencies of roughly 1.0-7.5% of CD8+ T cells were measured in over 5 donors. It is unclear if expanded NKG2C-expressing clones target HCMV antigens.

The chain combines TRBV15 with TRBJ2-5; D gene uncertain. This sequence was found in a man aged 45 to 65 who received an inactivated influenza vaccine. The sample here was PBMCs from blood, taken on the day of vaccination. CDR3 nucleotides: TGTGCCACCAGCAGAGATATTGGGGTGCGTACCCGACAAGAGACCCAGTACTTC. Residues: CATSRDIGVRTRQETQYF.